The rows below give T cell receptor beta chains drawn from one sample of a study of blood T cell repertoires in COVID-19. Clones were read by immunoSEQ multiplex PCR, and TCRdb kept only the in-frame ones, dropping some. The repertoire holds 200,000 or so clones, about 90% seen once, with roughly 2.5% in the top ten. The sample comprised peripheral blood. The receptors shown here come from a woman aged 55-70 years with acute or convalescent COVID-19. Both conserved end residues are part of each CDR3. D genes are given only for firm matches. Clone size is shown for a subset of rows, as once, few, many or a class of expanded clone.

clone_size	d_call	j_call	cdr3_length	v_call	cdr3_aa	cdr3_nt
-	TRBD1	TRBJ2-3	15	TRBV5-4	CASSRGQLGTDTQYF	TGTGCCAGCAGCCGGGGACAGTTGGGCACAGATACGCAGTATTTT
-	TRBD2	TRBJ2-7	14	TRBV2	CASWATSGSYEQYF	TGTGCCAGCTGGGCAACTAGCGGTTCCTACGAGCAGTACTTC
-	-	TRBJ1-5	13	TRBV20-1	CSASSRLSQPQHF	TGCAGTGCTAGTTCTCGTTTGAGTCAGCCCCAGCATTTT
-	TRBD1	TRBJ1-3	15	TRBV7-9	CASSPRGGAEHTIYF	TGTGCCAGCAGCCCCAGAGGGGGCGCTGAGCACACCATATATTTT
-	-	TRBJ2-7	13	TRBV18	CASSPLEAYEQYF	TGTGCCAGCTCACCACTAGAAGCCTACGAGCAGTACTTC
-	-	TRBJ1-2	14	TRBV19	CASSLITVDYGYTF	TGTGCCAGTAGTCTCATTACAGTAGACTATGGCTACACCTTC
-	TRBD1	TRBJ1-6	15	TRBV7-3	CASSLQGATDSPLHF	TGTGCCAGCAGCTTACAGGGGGCGACGGATTCACCCCTCCACTTT
few	TRBD1	TRBJ1-2	14	TRBV28	CASSLYGTAYGYTF	TGTGCCAGCAGTCTATACGGGACAGCCTATGGCTACACCTTC
-	TRBD2	TRBJ2-2	21	TRBV9	CASSPRVLWTSGTGGTGELFF	TGTGCCAGCAGCCCCCGAGTCCTGTGGACTAGCGGGACTGGGGGCACCGGGGAGCTGTTTTTT
-	-	TRBJ2-7	13	TRBV10-3	CAITRHSSYEQYF	TGTGCCATCACCCGACATAGCTCCTACGAGCAGTACTTC
-	-	TRBJ1-1	14	TRBV2	CASSPTVRNTEAFF	TGTGCCAGCAGTCCTACCGTTCGAAACACTGAAGCTTTCTTT
once	-	TRBJ1-5	13	TRBV30	CAWSTGYNQPQHF	TGTGCCTGGAGTACAGGGTATAATCAGCCCCAGCATTTT
-	TRBD1	TRBJ1-3	16	TRBV5-1	CASSLVSGTDGNTIYF	TGCGCCAGCAGCTTGGTATCCGGGACAGATGGAAACACCATATATTTT
-	-	TRBJ2-7	15	TRBV6-5	CASSYRFDSSYEQYF	TGTGCCAGCAGTTACAGGTTTGACAGTTCCTACGAGCAGTACTTC
few	-	TRBJ2-2	17	TRBV9	CASSELGRVANTGELFF	TGTGCCAGCAGCGAGCTAGGTCGAGTAGCTAACACCGGGGAGCTGTTTTTT
-	TRBD2	TRBJ2-3	16	TRBV3-1/TRBV3-2	CASSHLGRGDTDTQYF	TGTGCCAGCAGCCATCTAGGGCGGGGGGACACAGATACGCAGTATTTT
-	-	TRBJ2-5	16	TRBV3-1/TRBV3-2	CASSQAGRRVGETQYF	TGTGCCAGCAGCCAAGCAGGTAGAAGAGTCGGCGAGACCCAGTACTTC
-	TRBD1	TRBJ1-5	13	TRBV6-5	CASWGQGNQPQHF	TGTGCCAGCTGGGGACAGGGCAATCAGCCCCAGCATTTT
-	-	TRBJ2-7	15	TRBV4-1	CASSRIVGPSYEQYF	TGCGCCAGCAGCCGAATCGTGGGGCCCTCCTACGAGCAGTACTTC
-	-	TRBJ1-1	15	TRBV5-1	CASRVRGGPNTEAFF	TGCGCCAGCAGAGTCCGAGGAGGGCCGAACACTGAAGCTTTCTTT
-	TRBD2	TRBJ2-4	16	TRBV19	CASSTLAALAKNIQYF	TGTGCCAGTAGTACTCTAGCGGCCCTAGCCAAAAACATTCAGTACTTC
-	TRBD2	TRBJ2-1	16	TRBV19	CASSPATSVIYNEQFF	TGTGCCAGTAGTCCGGCGACTAGCGTCATTTACAATGAGCAGTTCTTC
-	-	TRBJ2-1	14	TRBV4-3	CASSLEGRYSEQFF	TGCGCCAGCAGCCTGGAAGGCCGGTACAGTGAGCAGTTCTTC
-	TRBD2	TRBJ2-1	17	TRBV24-1	CATSGNRRAGGLNEQFF	TGTGCCACCAGTGGTAACCGCCGAGCGGGAGGGTTGAATGAGCAGTTCTTC
-	-	TRBJ2-7	18	TRBV28	CASSLPGALAASSYEQYF	TGTGCCAGCAGTTTACCGGGGGCCCTAGCGGCCAGCTCCTACGAGCAGTACTTC
-	-	TRBJ1-4	15	TRBV14	CASSQVGTLNEKLFF	TGTGCCAGCAGCCAAGTAGGGACACTTAATGAAAAACTGTTTTTT
-	-	TRBJ2-2	14	TRBV19	CASSIGRETGELFF	TGTGCCAGTAGTATAGGAAGAGAGACCGGGGAGCTGTTTTTT
few	TRBD1	TRBJ2-7	16	TRBV5-5	CASSLVETGGSYEQYF	TGTGCCAGCAGCTTGGTGGAGACAGGGGGCTCCTACGAGCAGTACTTC
-	TRBD1	TRBJ1-1	16	TRBV11-2	CASSPRPTGMNTEAFF	TGTGCCAGCAGCCCGAGGCCGACAGGGATGAACACTGAAGCTTTCTTT
-	TRBD2	TRBJ2-2	16	TRBV3-1/TRBV3-2	CASSQASGRLTGELFF	TGTGCCAGCAGCCAAGCGAGCGGGAGGCTTACCGGGGAGCTGTTTTTT
-	-	TRBJ1-2	16	TRBV5-6	CASSLAPVGRVRGYTF	TGTGCCAGCAGCTTGGCCCCTGTAGGCAGGGTGCGAGGCTACACCTTC
-	-	TRBJ1-2	14	TRBV30	CAWMRAGEVYGYTF	TGTGCCTGGATGCGGGCAGGGGAAGTCTATGGCTACACCTTC
once	TRBD2	TRBJ2-7	15	TRBV6-5	CASSPLAGGGHEQYF	TGTGCCAGCAGTCCCCTAGCGGGAGGGGGTCACGAGCAGTACTTC
-	-	TRBJ1-4	16	TRBV3-1/TRBV3-2	CASSQGTVATNEKLFF	TGTGCCAGCAGCCAAGGTACTGTTGCAACTAATGAAAAACTGTTTTTT
-	TRBD1	TRBJ1-2	14	TRBV6-5	CASSYSEGAYGYTF	TGTGCCAGCAGTTACTCGGAGGGGGCCTATGGCTACACCTTC
once	-	TRBJ1-2	16	TRBV28	CASSEPNRVEDYGYTF	TGTGCCAGCAGTGAGCCGAACAGGGTAGAGGACTATGGCTACACCTTC
-	TRBD1	TRBJ1-5	13	TRBV30	CAWSEDRDQPQHF	TGTGCCTGGAGTGAAGACAGGGACCAGCCCCAGCATTTT
-	-	TRBJ2-1	14	TRBV2	CASSVQGLANEQFF	TGTGCCAGCAGTGTTCAGGGCCTTGCGAATGAGCAGTTCTTC
-	TRBD1	TRBJ2-3	14	TRBV18	CASSRTGNTDTQYF	TGTGCCAGCTCCCGGACAGGGAACACAGATACGCAGTATTTT
-	TRBD1	TRBJ1-4	15	TRBV19	CASSFTGAANEKLFF	TGTGCCAGTAGTTTTACAGGGGCGGCTAATGAAAAACTGTTTTTT
-	-	TRBJ2-7	13	TRBV2	CASSVTLNYEQCF	TGTGCCAGCAGTGTGACTCTTAACTACGAGCAGTGCTTC
-	-	TRBJ1-1	13	TRBV19	CASSSSGNTEAFF	TGTGCCAGTAGTTCGTCAGGGAACACTGAAGCTTTCTTT
-	TRBD2	TRBJ2-3	16	TRBV6-2/TRBV6-3	CASSYIGGRNADTQYF	TGTGCCAGCAGTTACATCGGCGGGAGGAACGCAGATACGCAGTATTTT
-	-	TRBJ2-3	15	TRBV6-1	CASIRAEQNTDTQYF	TGTGCCAGCATAAGAGCGGAGCAAAACACAGATACGCAGTATTTT
-	-	TRBJ1-3	12	TRBV28	CASSPDKSTIYF	TGTGCCAGCAGTCCAGACAAGAGCACCATATATTTT
-	-	TRBJ2-3	14	TRBV19	CASSYGSGADTQYF	TGTGCCAGTAGTTACGGGTCGGGGGCAGATACGCAGTATTTT
few	TRBD1	TRBJ1-2	15	TRBV19	CASSPRQGRNYGYTF	TGTGCCAGTAGTCCTCGACAGGGGAGAAACTATGGCTACACCTTC
-	-	TRBJ2-1	14	TRBV6-6	CASSPPPRNNEQFF	TGTGCCAGCAGTCCCCCCCCGCGGAACAATGAGCAGTTCTTC
few	-	TRBJ2-7	16	TRBV29-1	CSVGGRRTGNSYEQYF	TGCAGCGTTGGCGGGCGGAGGACGGGGAACTCCTACGAGCAGTACTTC
-	TRBD1	TRBJ1-1	16	TRBV18	CASSPLGTGGDTEAFF	TGTGCCAGCTCACCATTGGGGACAGGGGGCGACACTGAAGCTTTCTTT
-	-	TRBJ1-2	15	TRBV18	CASSLGGNSDYGYTF	TGTGCCAGCTCACTGGGAGGGAACTCCGACTATGGCTACACCTTC
-	TRBD1	TRBJ2-7	14	TRBV14	CASSPGTGLYEQYF	TGTGCCAGCAGCCCCGGGACAGGGCTCTACGAGCAGTACTTC
few	-	TRBJ1-2	13	TRBV5-4	CASSLDRAYGYTF	TGTGCCAGCAGCTTGGACAGGGCGTACGGCTACACCTTC
-	-	TRBJ1-1	13	TRBV9	CASSVVAGTEAFF	TGTGCCAGCAGCGTAGTGGCGGGCACTGAAGCTTTCTTT
-	TRBD1	TRBJ1-6	14	TRBV6-5	CASSYTGQGSPLHF	TGTGCCAGCAGTTACACAGGACAGGGTTCACCCCTCCACTTT
once	TRBD1	TRBJ2-7	15	TRBV2	CASSESRTGRYEQYF	TGTGCCAGCAGTGAAAGTAGGACAGGGAGATACGAGCAGTACTTC